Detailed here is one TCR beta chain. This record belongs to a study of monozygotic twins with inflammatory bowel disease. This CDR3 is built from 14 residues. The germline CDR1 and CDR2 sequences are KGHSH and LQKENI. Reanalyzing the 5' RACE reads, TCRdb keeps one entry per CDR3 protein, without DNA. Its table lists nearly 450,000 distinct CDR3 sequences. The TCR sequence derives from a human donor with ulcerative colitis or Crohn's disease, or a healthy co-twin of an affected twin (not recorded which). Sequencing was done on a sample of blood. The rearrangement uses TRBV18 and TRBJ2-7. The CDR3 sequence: CASSPPAGPYEQYF.